Listed below are T cell receptor beta chains from one sample, sequenced in a study of CD8+ T cells in alopecia areata. Libraries were prepared by immunoSEQ multiplex PCR; TCRdb keeps only in-frame clonotypes and omits some of them. This sample yields 250,000 to 350,000 clones, of which around 64% are seen a single time; more than 0.85% belongs to the top ten. This material consisted of CD4+ T cells sorted from blood, taken at week 52, from a patient treated with tofacitinib. Source of these receptors: a human donor with alopecia areata. The CDR3 runs from the conserved cysteine through the conserved F or W. The D gene is left open where the match is weak. The listing skips clone size in some rows; elsewhere it reads once, few, many or a size class.

v_gene: TRBV7-9
j_gene: TRBJ2-2
abundance: few
d_gene: NA
CDR3aa: CASSSAGGTGELFF
CDR3nt: TGTGCCAGCAGCTCCGCCGGGGGCACCGGGGAGCTGTTTTTT

v_gene: TRBV15
j_gene: TRBJ1-2
abundance: NA
d_gene: NA
CDR3aa: CATSRDLYGYTF
CDR3nt: TGTGCCACCAGCAGAGATCTCTATGGCTACACCTTC

v_gene: TRBV5-1
j_gene: TRBJ2-1
abundance: NA
d_gene: TRBD2
CDR3aa: CASSFLSGGAYNEQFF
CDR3nt: TGCGCCAGCAGCTTTCTTAGCGGGGGGGCCTACAATGAGCAGTTCTTC

v_gene: TRBV2
j_gene: TRBJ2-3
abundance: NA
d_gene: NA
CDR3aa: CASSEKVGLATDTQYF
CDR3nt: TGTGCCAGCAGTGAAAAAGTGGGATTAGCCACAGATACGCAGTATTTT

v_gene: TRBV4-1
j_gene: TRBJ1-1
abundance: NA
d_gene: TRBD1
CDR3aa: CASSQVPTGRGEAFF
CDR3nt: TGCGCCAGCAGCCAAGTCCCGACAGGGAGGGGTGAAGCTTTCTTT

v_gene: TRBV30
j_gene: TRBJ1-5
abundance: NA
d_gene: NA
CDR3aa: CAWGLGSQPQHF
CDR3nt: TGTGCCTGGGGACTCGGGAGTCAGCCCCAGCATTTT

v_gene: TRBV29-1
j_gene: TRBJ1-1
abundance: NA
d_gene: NA
CDR3aa: CSVEVGKDTEAFF
CDR3nt: TGCAGCGTTGAAGTGGGTAAGGACACTGAAGCTTTCTTT

v_gene: TRBV27
j_gene: TRBJ2-7
abundance: NA
d_gene: TRBD1
CDR3aa: CASSSLPGQGSYEQYF
CDR3nt: TGTGCCAGCAGTTCTCTACCGGGACAGGGTTCCTACGAGCAGTACTTC

v_gene: TRBV29-1
j_gene: TRBJ1-1
abundance: NA
d_gene: NA
CDR3aa: CSVGPGLEAFF
CDR3nt: TGCAGCGTTGGTCCAGGCCTCGAAGCTTTCTTT

v_gene: TRBV29-1
j_gene: TRBJ2-1
abundance: few
d_gene: NA
CDR3aa: CSVANPNLPNEQFF
CDR3nt: TGCAGCGTTGCTAACCCCAACCTCCCCAATGAGCAGTTCTTC

v_gene: TRBV11-2
j_gene: TRBJ2-7
abundance: NA
d_gene: NA
CDR3aa: CASSLVAGPYEQYF
CDR3nt: TGTGCCAGCAGCTTGGTGGCAGGACCCTACGAGCAGTACTTC

v_gene: TRBV5-1
j_gene: TRBJ2-7
abundance: NA
d_gene: NA
CDR3aa: CASSPQVNNYEQYF
CDR3nt: TGCGCCAGCAGCCCCCAAGTCAACAACTACGAGCAGTACTTC

v_gene: TRBV20-1
j_gene: TRBJ1-1
abundance: once
d_gene: NA
CDR3aa: CSAPSPGEAFF
CDR3nt: TGCAGTGCCCCCTCCCCAGGTGAAGCTTTCTTT

v_gene: TRBV29-1
j_gene: TRBJ2-1
abundance: NA
d_gene: NA
CDR3aa: CSVEKGRSSYNEQFF
CDR3nt: TGCAGCGTTGAAAAAGGCAGAAGCTCCTACAATGAGCAGTTCTTC

v_gene: TRBV6-5
j_gene: TRBJ1-2
abundance: NA
d_gene: NA
CDR3aa: CASRTQPDNYGYTF
CDR3nt: TGTGCCAGCCGTACGCAGCCGGACAACTATGGCTACACCTTC

v_gene: TRBV5-1
j_gene: TRBJ1-6
abundance: NA
d_gene: NA
CDR3aa: CASSLAPSQGFPLHF
CDR3nt: TGCGCCAGCAGCTTGGCGCCCAGCCAAGGATTCCCCCTCCACTTT

v_gene: TRBV11-1
j_gene: TRBJ2-2
abundance: few
d_gene: TRBD1
CDR3aa: CASRPTGGAYTGELFF
CDR3nt: TGTGCCAGCAGACCTACAGGGGGCGCTTACACCGGGGAGCTGTTTTTT

v_gene: TRBV25-1
j_gene: TRBJ2-5
abundance: NA
d_gene: NA
CDR3aa: CASSELETQYF
CDR3nt: TGTGCCAGCAGTGAATTGGAGACCCAGTACTTC

v_gene: TRBV14
j_gene: TRBJ2-7
abundance: few
d_gene: NA
CDR3aa: CASSQVSRGRSPLYEQYF
CDR3nt: TGTGCCAGCAGCCAAGTTTCCCGAGGCAGGTCACCCCTCTACGAGCAGTACTTC

v_gene: TRBV6-6
j_gene: TRBJ2-5
abundance: NA
d_gene: TRBD2
CDR3aa: CASSLSGLASQETQYF
CDR3nt: TGTGCCAGCAGTTTATCGGGACTAGCGAGCCAAGAGACCCAGTACTTC

v_gene: TRBV14
j_gene: TRBJ1-2
abundance: once
d_gene: TRBD1
CDR3aa: CASSRTGAAYGYTF
CDR3nt: TGTGCCAGCAGCCGCACAGGGGCCGCCTATGGCTACACCTTC

v_gene: TRBV27
j_gene: TRBJ2-5
abundance: NA
d_gene: NA
CDR3aa: CASSLQGMETQYF
CDR3nt: TGTGCCAGCAGTTTACAAGGGATGGAGACCCAGTACTTC

v_gene: TRBV7-3
j_gene: TRBJ2-5
abundance: NA
d_gene: NA
CDR3aa: CASSPHSRETQYF
CDR3nt: TGTGCCAGCAGCCCACACTCCCGAGAGACCCAGTACTTC

v_gene: TRBV6-5
j_gene: TRBJ2-7
abundance: NA
d_gene: NA
CDR3aa: CASSGTGNVQYF
CDR3nt: TGTGCCAGCAGTGGTACAGGGAACGTGCAGTACTTC